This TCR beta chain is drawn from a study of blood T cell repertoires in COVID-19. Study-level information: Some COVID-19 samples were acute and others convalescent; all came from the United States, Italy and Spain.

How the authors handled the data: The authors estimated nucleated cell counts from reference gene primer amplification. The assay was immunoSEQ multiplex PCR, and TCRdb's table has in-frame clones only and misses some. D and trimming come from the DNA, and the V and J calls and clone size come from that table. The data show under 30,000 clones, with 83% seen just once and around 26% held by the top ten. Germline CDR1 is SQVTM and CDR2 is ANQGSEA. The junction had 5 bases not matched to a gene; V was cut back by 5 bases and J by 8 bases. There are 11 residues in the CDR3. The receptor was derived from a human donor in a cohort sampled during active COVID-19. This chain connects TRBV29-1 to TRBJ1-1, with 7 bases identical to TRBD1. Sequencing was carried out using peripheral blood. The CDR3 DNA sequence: TGCAGCGTTAGTACGGGACAGGAAGCTTTCTTT. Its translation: CSVSTGQEAFF.